These 13 T cell receptor beta chains originate from one sample sequenced in a study of blood T cell repertoires in COVID-19. Here immunoSEQ multiplex PCR was the method, and the copy in TCRdb shows in-frame clones only, minus some. The data contain roughly 260,000 clones, roughly 84% of them singletons. Sequenced: peripheral blood. These receptors all come from a woman between 18 and 29 years old with acute or convalescent COVID-19.

This rearrangement joins TRBV9 to TRBJ2-5; 10 bases fit TRBD2. CDR1 and CDR2 (germline): SGDLS, YYNGEE. The V segment lost 0 bases and the J segment 2 bases; nucleotides outside the gene matches: 7. The CDR3 runs 17 residues. The CDR3 sequence: CASSVDWSGRGQETQYF. In nucleotides, the CDR3 is TGTGCCAGCAGCGTAGATTGGAGCGGGAGGGGGCAAGAGACCCAGTACTTC.

Worth noting for this clone: The identical CDR3 is also encoded by other nucleotide sequences in the sample. This chain links TRBV7-9 with TRBJ2-7; TRBD1 is a possible D gene (5 bases). Looked up from germline, CDR1 is SEHNR and CDR2 is FQNEAQ (reference sequence). The V end lost 5 bases, the J end lost 3 bases, and 8 bases lay between the germline ends. The CDR3 spans 12 residues. The CDR3 here is CASSPRGYEQYF. CDR3 bases: TGTGCCAGCAGCCCAAGGGGCTACGAGCAGTACTTC. The whole variable domain, filled in from reference TRBV7-9 and TRBJ2-7, reads DTGVSQNPRHKITKRGQNVTFRCDPISEHNRLYWYRQTLGQGPEFLTYFQNEAQLEKSRLLSDRFSAERPKGSFSTLEIQRTEQGDSAMYLCASSPRGYEQYFGPGTRLTVT.

The V gene is TRBV9, the J gene TRBJ2-1; D gene ambiguous. Germline-derived CDR1 and CDR2 are SGDLS and YYNGEE. The V end lost 0 bases, the J end lost 0 bases, and 10 bases lay between the germline ends. This CDR3 has 16 amino acids. The CDR3 DNA is TGTGCCAGCAGCGTAGGAGGCTTACGCTCCTACAATGAGCAGTTCTTC. Amino acids: CASSVGGLRSYNEQFF.

The chain employs TRBV28 and TRBJ1-1; the match to TRBD1 covers 7 bases. Germline V gene sequence: CDR1 MDHEN, CDR2 SYDVKM. With 5 bases clipped from V and 2 bases from J, the junction kept 8 bases outside the gene matches. The CDR3 is 15 residues long. CDR3 amino acids: CASSLPGQINTEAFF. The CDR3 bases are TGTGCCAGCAGTCTCCCGGGACAGATTAACACTGAAGCTTTCTTT.

This sequence joins TRBV11-2 and TRBJ2-5; 8 bases match TRBD1. The V segment lost 5 bases and the J segment 2 bases; nucleotides outside the gene matches: 4. This CDR3 has 14 residues. Germline loops: CDR1 SGHAT, CDR2 FQNNGV. DNA for the CDR3: TGTGCCAGCAGCAAGGACAGGGATCAAGAGACCCAGTACTTC. Translation gives CASSKDRDQETQYF.

The chain combines TRBV20-1 with TRBJ1-1, with D possibly matching TRBD1 (6 bases). The V end lost 3 bases, the J end lost 2 bases, and 16 bases lay between the germline ends. Germline CDR1 and CDR2: DFQATT and SNEGSKA (reference sequence). The CDR3 is made up of 15 amino acids. The CDR3 sequence: CSASHMMGANTEAFF. The CDR3, as DNA: TGCAGTGCTAGTCATATGATGGGGGCCAACACTGAAGCTTTCTTT.

This clone was picked up a small number of times. This sequence joins TRBV12-5 and TRBJ2-2, with D perhaps TRBD2 (6 bases). CDR1 is LGHNT and CDR2 is FRNRAP in the germline V gene. The length of the CDR3 is 17 residues. V dropped 6 bases and J dropped 1 base, with 18 bases sitting between them. CDR3 residues: CASGLGTSRGNTGELFF. In DNA form, the CDR3 reads TGTGCTAGTGGGCTAGGCACCTCGCGGGGGAACACCGGGGAGCTGTTTTTT.

This clone was observed a handful of times. The rearrangement uses TRBV5-8 and TRBJ2-1; 9 nucleotides line up with TRBD2. This CDR3 comprises 15 residues. Looked up from germline, CDR1 is SGHTS and CDR2 is YDEGEE. With 0 bases clipped from V and 3 bases from J, the junction kept 1 base outside the gene matches. Written as DNA, the CDR3 is TGTGCCAGCAGCTTGGGACTAGCGGTCTACAATGAGCAGTTCTTC. Protein: CASSLGLAVYNEQFF.

The chain employs TRBV24-1 and TRBJ1-2; D is unclear. Trimming removed 5 bases at V and 4 bases at J, with 22 bases between. The CDR3 has 17 amino acids. Germline CDR1 reads KGHDR; CDR2 reads SFDVKD. The CDR3 here is CATSGRRTDAGIYGYTF. The CDR3 nucleotides read TGTGCCACCAGTGGCCGACGGACCGACGCCGGGATCTATGGCTACACCTTC.

The chain uses TRBV19 and TRBJ1-1; D unresolved. Per the germline V gene, CDR1 is LNHDA and CDR2 is SQIVND (reference sequence). Trimming stripped 5 bases from V and 8 bases from J, with 12 bases between. The length of the CDR3 is 12 residues. CDR3 sequence: CASSAGPWEAFF. The CDR3 nucleotides are TGTGCCAGTAGTGCGGGCCCCTGGGAAGCTTTCTTT.

The rearrangement joins TRBV3-1 (or the pseudogene TRBV3-2) to TRBJ2-1, with D possibly TRBD2 on 6 matching bases. Germline lookup yields CDR1 LGHDT and CDR2 YNNKEL (reference sequence). V was shortened by 2 bases and J by 8 bases, with 13 bases between the two germline ends. The CDR3 covers 14 residues. The CDR3: CASSQREFLDEQFF. The CDR3 nucleotides read TGTGCCAGCAGCCAACGGGAGTTTTTGGATGAGCAGTTCTTC.

This rearrangement joins TRBV28 to TRBJ2-1; 9 bases map to TRBD2. V dropped 5 bases and J dropped 3; count of bases not matched to a gene: 5. The CDR3 is 15 residues long. Germline V gives CDR1 MDHEN, CDR2 SYDVKM. The chain's CDR3 is CASSLLAGSYNEQFF. CDR3 sequence (DNA): TGTGCCAGCAGTCTGCTAGCGGGAAGCTACAATGAGCAGTTCTTC. The variable domain in full, completed from reference TRBV28 and TRBJ2-1, reads DVKVTQSSRYLVKRTGEKVFLECVQDMDHENMFWYRQDPGLGLRLIYFSYDVKMKEKGDIPEGYSVSREKKERFSLILESASTNQTSMYLCASSLLAGSYNEQFFGPGTRLTVL.

The chain uses TRBV7-2 and TRBJ2-7; 8 bases are a match to TRBD2. V trimming: 8 bases; J trimming: 2 bases; junction bases outside the gene matches: 8. This CDR3 has 14 residues. Germline CDR1 reads SGHTA; CDR2 reads FQGNSA. In DNA, the CDR3 is TGTGCCAGCCGCGAGTCGGGAGGGCCCTACGAGCAGTACTTC. This translates into CASRESGGPYEQYF.